Listed below are T cell receptor beta chains from one sample, sequenced in a study of CD8+ T cells in alopecia areata. Only in-frame clones appear in the TCRdb table, and some are missing; sequencing was by immunoSEQ multiplex PCR. The sample consists of approximately 210,000 clones, 60% of them appearing once. Sequences were derived from CD4+ T cells sorted from blood, sampled at week 24, from a patient treated with tofacitinib. The receptor source for this set is a human donor with alopecia areata. Both conserved end residues are part of each CDR3. Fields, in order: clone size, D gene, J gene, V gene, CDR3 protein, CDR3 DNA. A D gene is named only where the DNA matches it firmly. Expanded clones are given a class, and other clones once, few, many or no size at all.

NA	TRBD2	TRBJ2-1	TRBV30	CAWSVSRGVYNEQFF	TGTGCCTGGAGTGTATCCCGGGGGGTCTACAATGAGCAGTTCTTC
NA	NA	TRBJ1-2	TRBV5-1	CASSLAEDGYTF	TGCGCCAGCAGCTTGGCCGAGGATGGCTACACCTTC
few	NA	TRBJ2-6	TRBV4-1	CASSRSGGSGANVLTF	TGCGCCAGCAGCCGAAGTGGGGGGTCTGGGGCCAACGTCCTGACTTTC
NA	NA	TRBJ1-1	TRBV30	CAWGRNTEAFF	TGTGCCTGGGGCCGGAACACTGAAGCTTTCTTT
NA	TRBD1	TRBJ1-6	TRBV10-3	CAISDTGGNSPLHF	TGTGCCATCAGTGACACAGGGGGGAATTCACCCCTCCACTTT
NA	NA	TRBJ1-2	TRBV14	CASSTPGIWGYTF	TGTGCCAGCAGCACCCCCGGGATCTGGGGCTACACCTTC
NA	NA	TRBJ2-7	TRBV7-2	CASSLGNTYEQYF	TGTGCCAGCAGCTTAGGGAATACCTACGAGCAGTACTTC
once	TRBD1	TRBJ2-4	TRBV29-1	CSVMGQAKNIQYF	TGCAGCGTGATGGGACAGGCCAAAAACATTCAGTACTTC
NA	NA	TRBJ1-2	TRBV15	CATSTREVDYGYTF	TGTGCCACCAGCACTAGGGAGGTTGACTATGGCTACACCTTC
NA	TRBD1	TRBJ2-1	TRBV6-5	CASSPRTGVYEQFF	TGTGCCAGCAGCCCACGGACAGGGGTCTATGAGCAGTTCTTC
few	NA	TRBJ2-7	TRBV6-5	CATAGRGEQYF	TGTGCCACTGCGGGTCGAGGCGAGCAGTACTTC
NA	NA	TRBJ2-3	TRBV30	CAWGGESAAVTQYF	TGTGCCTGGGGAGGGGAGTCCGCCGCAGTTACGCAGTATTTT
NA	NA	TRBJ1-1	TRBV7-2	CASSPGRRNTEAFF	TGTGCCAGCAGCCCGGGGAGACGGAACACTGAAGCTTTCTTT
NA	NA	TRBJ2-7	TRBV29-1	CSVGGSYEQYF	TGCAGCGTTGGGGGCTCCTACGAGCAGTACTTC
NA	NA	TRBJ1-5	TRBV12-5	CASGLMAGGDQPQHF	TGTGCTAGTGGTTTGATGGCAGGTGGAGATCAGCCCCAGCATTTT
few	NA	TRBJ1-1	TRBV20-1	CSAWGQTEAFF	TGCAGTGCTTGGGGGCAAACTGAAGCTTTCTTT
NA	NA	TRBJ2-3	TRBV11-2	CASSLESGPTDTQYF	TGTGCCAGCAGCTTAGAATCAGGGCCCACAGATACGCAGTATTTT
NA	NA	TRBJ1-2	TRBV2	CASSLLQDGYTF	TGTGCCAGCAGCCTCCTACAGGATGGCTACACCTTC
NA	NA	TRBJ1-2	TRBV29-1	CSVAGSGRGNYGYTF	TGCAGCGTTGCTGGTAGTGGGAGGGGAAACTATGGCTACACCTTC